This T cell receptor beta chain was sequenced in a study of T-cell memory formation after mild COVID-19 listed by TCRdb under 2021. About the full investigation: TCR sequence clusters from the two donors were largely donor specific. Longitudinal TCRalpha and TCRbeta repertoire sequencing tracked T-cell clones expanding and contracting after mild COVID-19 in a couple of donors. Two young, previously healthy adult volunteers made up the cohort, one male and one female. General findings and caveats noted by the study authors: The detection of some responding clones in pre-infection memory suggests that pre-existing cross-reactive memory T cells joined the SARS-CoV-2 response. SARS-CoV-2 specificity of the second-wave clones peaking on day 37 was not confirmed. Balanced CD4/CD8 phenotypes were observed for clones contracting from day 15 to 85, whereas a bias towards CD4+ was observed for a second wave of clones expanding from day 15 to 37. Only two mild cases were covered in the study, and larger cohorts including severe cases with pre-infection samples were considered necessary. Contracting CD4+ clones were found mainly in CM and EM memory subsets, while CD8+ clones were enriched in EMRA.

Based on the germline V gene (reference sequence), the CDR1 and CDR2 sequences are SGHKS and YYEKEE. The CDR3 spans 15 residues, from the cysteine through the phenylalanine. The retained sequence is limited to the CDR3, 45 bases, with the frame set at the first base. Trimmed from V: 2 bases; trimmed from J: 0 bases; junction bases lacking a gene match: 4. Points on this clonotype: There is no known antigen for this receptor. Base-call qualities are not available, and no considerably larger clone is one nucleotide away.

Ficoll-Paque density gradient centrifugation was the method used to isolate PBMCs. The instrument given in TCRdb is Illumina NovaSeq 6000. TCRalpha and TCRbeta cDNA libraries were built by 5'RACE with constant-segment primers, adding sample barcodes and unique molecular identifiers. RNA was extracted from every sample with Trizol reagent. Library amplification was performed in two PCR steps, and a second sample barcode and Illumina TruSeq adapters were introduced in the second step. Sequencing of libraries was performed on an Illumina NovaSeq with 2 x 150 bp paired-end reads. The published analysis was carried out like this. The reads were demultiplexed and collapsed into UMI-guided consensus sequences using migec v1.2.7. With mixcr v2.1.11, UMI consensuses were aligned to TRA and TRB V and J templates and assembled into clonotypes. A clonotype was counted as expanded or contracted only when both edgeR and NoisET called the clonotype significant, with the noise models trained on biological replicates. For edgeR calls, the cutoffs were a false discovery rate-adjusted p below 0.01 and a log2 fold-change threshold of 1. As an exploratory analysis of dynamics, max-normalized trajectories of the 1000 most abundant clonotypes were examined with PCA combined with hierarchical clustering. Each responding clone was given a CD4 or CD8 phenotype based on the CD4+ and CD8+ repertoires, which had been sequenced separately. The public reads were quality trimmed at Q25 with fastp and then assembled into clones with MiXCR by TCRdb, keeping productive beta chains. Rows merge per CDR3 protein into single entries with the most common DNA and genes. These V and J calls are TCRdb output, not the study's own analysis. In this sample the table shows approximately 210,000 distinct CDR3 sequences, around 17% of which occur a single time. Of the sample, roughly 2.3% falls within the top ten clones.

This receptor was identified in an adult woman who had mild COVID-19 (a few samples of this study predate the infection). The sample titles of this study are shuffled in the database, so cell type and time point are left out; the donor was told from shared clones. The receptor chain draws on TRBV5-5 and TRBJ1-2; 7 of the junction bases match TRBD1. Sequencing was carried out using PBMCs or a T cell subset sorted from them (not recorded which). The CDR3 region reads CASSFTGDANYGYTF. DNA sequence: TGTGCCAGCAGCTTTACAGGGGACGCTAACTATGGCTACACCTTC.